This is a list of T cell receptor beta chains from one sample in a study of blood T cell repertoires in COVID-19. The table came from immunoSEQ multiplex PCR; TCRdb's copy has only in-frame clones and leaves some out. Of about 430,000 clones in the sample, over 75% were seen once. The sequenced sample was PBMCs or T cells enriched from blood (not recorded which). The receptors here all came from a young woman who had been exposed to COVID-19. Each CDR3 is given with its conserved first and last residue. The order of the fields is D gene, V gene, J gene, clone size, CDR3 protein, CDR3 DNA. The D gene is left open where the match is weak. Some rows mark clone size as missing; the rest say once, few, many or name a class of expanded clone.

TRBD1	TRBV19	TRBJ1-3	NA	CASSTPLDRGASGNTIYF	TGTGCCAGTAGTACACCCCTCGACAGGGGGGCCTCTGGAAACACCATATATTTT
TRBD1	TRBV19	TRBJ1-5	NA	CASTREQGSNQPQHF	TGTGCCAGTACCAGGGAACAGGGGTCTAATCAGCCCCAGCATTTT
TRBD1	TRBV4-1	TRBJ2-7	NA	CASSQDSFRGTGLYEQYF	TGCGCCAGCAGCCAAGATTCGTTTAGGGGGACAGGGTTGTACGAGCAGTACTTC
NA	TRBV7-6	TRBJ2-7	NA	CASSLESAGLVYEQYF	TGTGCCAGCAGCTTAGAGAGTGCGGGATTGGTGTACGAGCAGTACTTC
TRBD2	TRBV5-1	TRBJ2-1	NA	CASSQAGVYSYNEQFF	TGCGCCAGCAGCCAAGCGGGAGTTTACTCCTACAATGAGCAGTTCTTC
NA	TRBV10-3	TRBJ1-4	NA	CAISESEAEKLFF	TGTGCCATCAGTGAGTCAGAGGCCGAAAAACTGTTTTTT
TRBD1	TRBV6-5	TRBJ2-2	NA	CASTGQGVGTGELFF	TGTGCCAGCACCGGACAGGGGGTTGGCACCGGGGAGCTGTTTTTT
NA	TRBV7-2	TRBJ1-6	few	CASSFGQSYSPLHF	TGTGCCAGCAGCTTTGGACAGAGTTATTCACCCCTCCACTTT
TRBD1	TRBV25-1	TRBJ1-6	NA	CASTTGVGSPLHF	TGTGCCAGCACAACAGGGGTCGGTTCACCCCTCCACTTT
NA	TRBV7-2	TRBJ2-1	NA	CASSLAGPRNEQFF	TGTGCCAGCAGCTTGGCGGGACCCAGGAATGAGCAGTTCTTC
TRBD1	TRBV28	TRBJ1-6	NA	CASSSPTGVNSPLHF	TGTGCCAGCAGTTCACCGACAGGGGTGAATTCACCCCTCCACTTT
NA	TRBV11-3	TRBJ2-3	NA	CASSYGVTDTQYF	TGTGCCAGCAGCTACGGGGTGACAGATACGCAGTATTTT
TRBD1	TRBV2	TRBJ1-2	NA	CASSPGQGWYGYTF	TGTGCCAGCAGCCCGGGACAGGGGTGGTATGGCTACACCTTC
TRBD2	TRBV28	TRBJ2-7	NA	CASSPPGLDFSYEQYF	TGTGCCAGCAGTCCTCCGGGACTAGATTTCTCCTACGAGCAGTACTTC
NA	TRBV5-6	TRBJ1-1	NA	CASSLAGTGGAFF	TGTGCCAGCAGCTTGGCAGGGACCGGGGGAGCTTTCTTT
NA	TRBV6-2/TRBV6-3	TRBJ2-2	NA	CASSLLNTGELFF	TGTGCCAGCAGCCTATTGAACACCGGGGAGCTGTTTTTT
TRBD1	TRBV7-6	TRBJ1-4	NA	CASSRDRDEKLFF	TGTGCCAGCAGTAGGGACAGGGATGAAAAACTGTTTTTT
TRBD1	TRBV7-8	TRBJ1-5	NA	CASSRGQGNQPQHF	TGTGCCAGCAGCCGAGGACAGGGAAATCAGCCCCAGCATTTT
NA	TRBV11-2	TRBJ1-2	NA	CASSLGGLAYGYTF	TGTGCCAGCAGCTTGGGGGGTTTAGCCTATGGCTACACCTTC
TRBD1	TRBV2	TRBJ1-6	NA	CASQAGGGSPLHF	TGTGCCAGCCAGGCAGGGGGCGGCTCACCCCTCCACTTT
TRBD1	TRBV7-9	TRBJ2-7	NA	CASSPSGQGREQYF	TGTGCCAGCAGCCCCTCAGGACAGGGTCGGGAGCAGTACTTC
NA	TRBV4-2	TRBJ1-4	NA	CASSQVTDEKLFF	TGTGCCAGCAGCCAAGTAACAGATGAAAAACTGTTTTTT
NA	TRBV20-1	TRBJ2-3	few	CRPGDTQYF	TGCAGACCGGGAGATACGCAGTATTTT
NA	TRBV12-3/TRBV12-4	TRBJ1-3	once	CASSLSAGNTIYF	TGTGCCAGCAGTTTATCGGCTGGAAACACCATATATTTT
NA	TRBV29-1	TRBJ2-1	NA	CSVGQQYNEQFF	TGCAGCGTTGGACAACAGTACAATGAGCAGTTCTTC
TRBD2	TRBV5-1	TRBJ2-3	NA	CASSLGLAEGTDTQYF	TGCGCCAGCAGCCTGGGACTAGCGGAGGGGACAGATACGCAGTATTTT
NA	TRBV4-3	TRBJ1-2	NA	CASSQETGTRSSGYTF	TGCGCCAGCAGCCAAGAAACAGGAACCCGTTCGAGCGGCTACACCTTC
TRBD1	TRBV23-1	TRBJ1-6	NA	CASLGGTGGYSPLHF	TGCGCCAGCCTGGGGGGGACAGGGGGCTATTCACCCCTCCACTTT
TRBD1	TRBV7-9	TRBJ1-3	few	CASSLQDRSGNTIYF	TGTGCCAGCAGCTTACAGGACAGGTCTGGAAACACCATATATTTT
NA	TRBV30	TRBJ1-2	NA	CAWFTGTPKAGYTF	TGTGCCTGGTTTACCGGGACACCTAAAGCTGGCTACACCTTC
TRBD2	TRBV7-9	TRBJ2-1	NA	CASSPAPSGDYNEQFF	TGTGCCAGCAGCCCTGCCCCTAGCGGGGATTACAATGAGCAGTTCTTC
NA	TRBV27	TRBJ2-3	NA	CASRNTGTDTQYF	TGTGCCAGCAGAAACACAGGGACAGATACGCAGTATTTT
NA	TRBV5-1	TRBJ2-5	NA	CASSQAVWETQYF	TGCGCCAGCAGCCAGGCAGTATGGGAGACCCAGTACTTC
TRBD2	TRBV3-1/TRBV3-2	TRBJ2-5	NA	CASSLSGGGETQYF	TGTGCCAGCAGCCTTAGCGGGGGGGGAGAGACCCAGTACTTC
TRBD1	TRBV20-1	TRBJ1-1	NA	CSASSTGRGRAEAFF	TGCAGTGCTAGTTCCACGGGTAGGGGGCGGGCTGAAGCTTTCTTT
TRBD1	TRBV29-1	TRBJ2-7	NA	CSGQGASYEQYF	TGCAGCGGACAGGGGGCTTCCTACGAGCAGTACTTC
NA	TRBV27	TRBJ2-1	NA	CASSRVGGLLNEQFF	TGTGCCAGCAGTCGGGTAGGGGGTCTTCTCAATGAGCAGTTCTTC
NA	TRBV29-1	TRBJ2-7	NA	CSVEGGDLSSYEQYF	TGCAGCGTTGAAGGCGGGGACCTGAGCTCCTACGAGCAGTACTTC
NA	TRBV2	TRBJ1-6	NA	CASSEAGSGSYNSPLHF	TGTGCCAGCAGTGAAGCAGGGAGCGGCTCCTATAATTCACCCCTCCACTTT
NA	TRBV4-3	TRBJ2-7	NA	CASSQSGGLSYEQYF	TGCGCCAGCAGCCAGAGCGGAGGACTGAGCTACGAGCAGTACTTC
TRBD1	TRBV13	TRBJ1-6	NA	CASSLDRGNSPLHF	TGTGCCAGCAGCTTAGACAGGGGGAATTCACCCCTCCACTTT